The text below deals with one T cell receptor beta chain. Its antigen is unknown. Trimming at V came to 0 bases and at J to 2 bases, leaving 5 bases not matched to a gene. CDR1 is LGHNA and CDR2 is YNFKEQ in the germline V gene. This CDR3 is 16 amino acids long. This sample was taken from a study of a mutant IDH1 vaccine in newly diagnosed glioma. In the study overall: Among treated patients, about 62% were male and roughly 38% female, and mean age was approximately 40 years.

Indicated time point: week 35, safety follow-up. One vaccine dose held 300 ug of mutant IDH1 20-mer peptide and came with topical imiquimod. The method was immunoSEQ multiplex PCR; TCRdb's version includes in-frame clones alone and lacks a portion of them. The table lists approximately 47,000 clones, around 90% of them singletons, with around 5.4% in the top ten. The clonotype comes from a woman between 40 and 50 years old with glioma. The chain couples TRBV4-2 to TRBJ2-5; 8 bases line up with TRBD2. The sequencing used PBMCs, collected from a glioma patient whose treatment included an IDH1 peptide vaccine. The CDR3 DNA reads as TGTGCCAGCAGCCAAGAGGGACTAGTGAATCAAGAGACCCAGTACTTC. As protein: CASSQEGLVNQETQYF.